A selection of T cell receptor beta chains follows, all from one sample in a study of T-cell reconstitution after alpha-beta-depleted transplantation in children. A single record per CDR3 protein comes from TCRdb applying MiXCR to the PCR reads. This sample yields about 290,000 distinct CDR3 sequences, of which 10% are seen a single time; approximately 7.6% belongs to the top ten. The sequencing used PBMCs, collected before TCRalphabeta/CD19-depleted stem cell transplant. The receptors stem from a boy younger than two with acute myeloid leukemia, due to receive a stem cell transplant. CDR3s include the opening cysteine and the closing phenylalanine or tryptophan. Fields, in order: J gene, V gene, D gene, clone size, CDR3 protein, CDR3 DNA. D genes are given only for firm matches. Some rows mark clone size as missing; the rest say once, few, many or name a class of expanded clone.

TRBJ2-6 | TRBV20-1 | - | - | CSARRGSGANVLTF | TGCAGTGCTAGGAGGGGCTCTGGGGCCAACGTCCTGACTTTC
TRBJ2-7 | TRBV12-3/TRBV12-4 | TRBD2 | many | CASSVSGGPGEQYF | TGTGCCAGCAGTGTTAGCGGGGGGCCAGGGGAGCAGTACTTC
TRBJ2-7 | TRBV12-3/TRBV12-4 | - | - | CASSRSEGPYEQYF | TGTGCCAGCAGCAGGTCCGAGGGACCTTACGAGCAGTACTTC
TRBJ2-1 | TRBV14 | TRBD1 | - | CASSQGYAYGQGAYNEQFF | TGTGCCAGCAGCCAAGGCTATGCTTATGGACAGGGAGCCTACAATGAGCAGTTCTTC
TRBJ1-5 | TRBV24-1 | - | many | CATGGGNQPQHF | TGTGCCACCGGGGGGGGCAATCAGCCCCAGCATTTT
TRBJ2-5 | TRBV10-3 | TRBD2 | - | CAISESTGGGETQYF | TGTGCCATCAGTGAGTCGACGGGGGGAGGCGAGACCCAGTACTTC
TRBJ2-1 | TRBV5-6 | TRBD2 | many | CASSLGGGRDFDEQFF | TGTGCCAGCAGCTTGGGTGGCGGGAGGGACTTTGATGAGCAGTTCTTC
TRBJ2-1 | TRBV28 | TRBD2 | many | CASSLSGRVYNEQFF | TGTGCCAGCAGTTTAAGCGGGAGGGTTTACAATGAGCAGTTCTTC
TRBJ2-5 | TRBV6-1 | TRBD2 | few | CASRRGGRTQETQYF | TGTGCCAGCAGACGGGGCGGGAGAACCCAAGAGACCCAGTACTTC
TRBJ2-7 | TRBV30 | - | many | CAWAQGYEQYF | TGTGCCTGGGCTCAGGGGTACGAGCAGTACTTC
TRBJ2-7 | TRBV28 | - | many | CASSLTWYEQYF | TGTGCCAGCAGCCTAACTTGGTACGAGCAGTACTTC
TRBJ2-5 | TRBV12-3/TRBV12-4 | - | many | CASSLVATETQYF | TGTGCCAGCAGTTTAGTGGCGACGGAGACCCAGTACTTC
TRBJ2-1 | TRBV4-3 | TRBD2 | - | CASSQDWLAGGRDEQFF | TGCGCCAGCAGCCAAGATTGGCTAGCGGGAGGGAGGGATGAGCAGTTCTTC
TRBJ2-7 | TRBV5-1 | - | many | CASSLLSSYEQYF | TGCGCCAGCAGCTTGTTGAGCTCCTACGAGCAGTACTTC
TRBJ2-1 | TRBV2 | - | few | CASRARMTGRDEQFF | TGTGCCAGCAGAGCGCGTATGACGGGTCGGGATGAGCAGTTCTTC
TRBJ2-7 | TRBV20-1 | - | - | CSAKGEQDAEQYF | TGCAGTGCTAAAGGAGAACAGGATGCCGAGCAGTACTTC
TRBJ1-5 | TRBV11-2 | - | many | CASSLSSNQPQHF | TGTGCCAGCAGCTTAAGCAGCAATCAGCCCCAGCATTTT
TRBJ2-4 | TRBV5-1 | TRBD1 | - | CASSPESGTGRNIQYF | TGCGCCAGCAGCCCTGAATCCGGGACAGGACGGAACATTCAGTACTTC
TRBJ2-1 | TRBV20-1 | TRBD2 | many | CSARGVAGGEQFF | TGCAGTGCTAGGGGGGTAGCGGGGGGTGAGCAGTTCTTC
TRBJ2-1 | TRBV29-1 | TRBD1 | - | CSVLTGGSYNEQFF | TGCAGCGTTCTGACAGGGGGCTCCTACAATGAGCAGTTCTTC
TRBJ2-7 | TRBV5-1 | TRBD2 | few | CASSLVLAGGEQYF | TGCGCCAGCAGCTTGGTCCTAGCGGGGGGTGAGCAGTACTTC
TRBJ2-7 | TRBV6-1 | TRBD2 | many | CATRTSGGYEQYF | TGTGCCACCAGGACTAGCGGGGGCTACGAGCAGTACTTC
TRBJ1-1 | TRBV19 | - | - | CASSSPQGLLNTEAFF | TGTGCCAGTAGCTCACCCCAGGGACTATTGAACACTGAAGCTTTCTTT
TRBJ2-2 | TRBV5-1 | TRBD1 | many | CASSLHGQGANTGELFF | TGCGCCAGCAGCTTACACGGACAGGGGGCTAACACCGGGGAGCTGTTTTTT
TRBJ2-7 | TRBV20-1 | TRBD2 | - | CSAVAGGGSYEQYF | TGCAGTGCAGTAGCGGGAGGGGGCTCCTACGAGCAGTACTTC
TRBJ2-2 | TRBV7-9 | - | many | CASSLRELFF | TGTGCCAGCAGTCTGCGGGAGCTGTTTTTT
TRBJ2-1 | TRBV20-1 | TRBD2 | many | CSASVAGGPHNEQFF | TGCAGTGCTAGTGTAGCGGGAGGGCCTCACAATGAGCAGTTCTTC
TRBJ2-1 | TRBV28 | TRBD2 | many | CASSSGTSDYNEQFF | TGTGCCAGCAGTTCCGGGACTAGCGACTACAATGAGCAGTTCTTC
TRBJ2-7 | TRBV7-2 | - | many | CASSSSISYEQYF | TGTGCCAGCAGCTCTAGCATATCCTACGAGCAGTACTTC
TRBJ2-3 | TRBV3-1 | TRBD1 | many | CASSQYRGETDTQYF | TGTGCCAGCAGCCAATACAGGGGGGAAACAGATACGCAGTATTTT
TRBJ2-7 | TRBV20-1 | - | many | CSAFPRTRGGEQYF | TGCAGTGCTTTTCCCCGGACTAGGGGGGGCGAGCAGTACTTC
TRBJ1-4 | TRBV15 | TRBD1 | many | CATSRDPGQGAVAKLFF | TGTGCCACCAGCAGAGATCCTGGCCAGGGGGCGGTTGCAAAACTGTTTTTT
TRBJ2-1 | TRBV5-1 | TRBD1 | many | CASSWTGGSYNEQFF | TGCGCCAGCAGCTGGACAGGGGGCTCCTACAATGAGCAGTTCTTC
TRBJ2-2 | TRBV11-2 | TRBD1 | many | CASSSRGRTGELFF | TGTGCCAGCAGCTCAAGGGGGCGGACCGGGGAGCTGTTTTTT
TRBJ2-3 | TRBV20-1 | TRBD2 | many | CSARVYSTSGRAEGGPDTQYF | TGCAGTGCTAGAGTCTATTCGACTAGCGGGAGAGCAGAGGGTGGACCAGATACGCAGTATTTT
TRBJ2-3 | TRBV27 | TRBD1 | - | CASSLTGGIATDTQYF | TGTGCCAGCAGTTTAACAGGGGGGATTGCAACAGATACGCAGTATTTT
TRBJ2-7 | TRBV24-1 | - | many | CATSDALPYEQYF | TGTGCCACCAGTGATGCCCTACCCTACGAGCAGTACTTC
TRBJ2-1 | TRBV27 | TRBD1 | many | CASSPGTGGIYNEQFF | TGTGCCAGCAGTCCCGGGACAGGGGGTATCTACAATGAGCAGTTCTTC
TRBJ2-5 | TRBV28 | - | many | CASSILQGRETQYF | TGTGCCAGCAGTATACTCCAGGGACGGGAGACCCAGTACTTC
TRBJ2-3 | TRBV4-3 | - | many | CASSQDGTEDTQYF | TGCGCCAGCAGCCAAGATGGGACGGAAGATACGCAGTATTTT
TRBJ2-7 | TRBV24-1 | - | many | CATEEAVPPYEQYF | TGTGCCACCGAGGAGGCGGTGCCCCCCTACGAGCAGTACTTC
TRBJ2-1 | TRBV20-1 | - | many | CSHRKSAFNEQFF | TGCAGTCATAGGAAAAGCGCCTTCAATGAGCAGTTCTTC
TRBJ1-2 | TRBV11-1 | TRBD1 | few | CASRGQNGYTF | TGTGCCAGCAGGGGACAGAATGGCTACACCTTC
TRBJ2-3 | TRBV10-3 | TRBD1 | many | CAISGGQGRTDTQYF | TGTGCCATCAGTGGAGGACAGGGTCGCACAGATACGCAGTATTTT
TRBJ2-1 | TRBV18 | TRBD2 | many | CASSPGLAGYEQFF | TGTGCCAGCTCACCCGGACTAGCGGGGTATGAGCAGTTCTTC
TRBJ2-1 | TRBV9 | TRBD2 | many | CASSVRTSLGEQFF | TGTGCCAGCAGCGTACGGACTAGCCTAGGGGAGCAGTTCTTC
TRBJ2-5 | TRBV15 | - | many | CATSRGQAYQETQYF | TGTGCCACCAGCAGAGGCCAGGCATACCAAGAGACCCAGTACTTC
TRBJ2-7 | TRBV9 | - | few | CASSVGGSEQYF | TGTGCCAGCAGCGTAGGAGGTTCCGAGCAGTACTTC
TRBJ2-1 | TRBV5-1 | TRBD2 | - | CASSSRSDREVGSYNEQFF | TGCGCCAGCAGCTCGAGGTCGGATCGGGAGGTGGGCTCCTACAATGAGCAGTTCTTC
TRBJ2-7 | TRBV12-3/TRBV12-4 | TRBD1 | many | CASGFDRASYYEQYF | TGTGCCAGCGGATTCGACAGGGCCTCTTACTACGAGCAGTACTTC
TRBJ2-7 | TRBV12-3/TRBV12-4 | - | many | CASSFGQTYEQYF | TGTGCCAGCAGTTTCGGTCAGACCTACGAGCAGTACTTC